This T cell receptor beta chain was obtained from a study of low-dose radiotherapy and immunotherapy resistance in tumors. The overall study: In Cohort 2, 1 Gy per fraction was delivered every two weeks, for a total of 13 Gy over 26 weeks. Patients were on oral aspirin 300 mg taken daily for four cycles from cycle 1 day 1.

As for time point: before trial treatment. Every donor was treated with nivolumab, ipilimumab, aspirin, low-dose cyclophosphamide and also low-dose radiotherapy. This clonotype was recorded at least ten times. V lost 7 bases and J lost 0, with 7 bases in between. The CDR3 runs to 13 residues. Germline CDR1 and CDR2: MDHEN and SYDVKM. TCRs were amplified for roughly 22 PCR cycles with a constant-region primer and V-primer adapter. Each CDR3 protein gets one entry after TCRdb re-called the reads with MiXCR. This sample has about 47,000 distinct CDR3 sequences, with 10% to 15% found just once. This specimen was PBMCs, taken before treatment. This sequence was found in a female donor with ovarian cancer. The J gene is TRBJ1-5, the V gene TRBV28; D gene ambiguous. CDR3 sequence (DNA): TGTGCCAGCAAAGGCGGTAGCAATCAGCCCCAGCATTTT. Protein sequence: CASKGGSNQPQHF.